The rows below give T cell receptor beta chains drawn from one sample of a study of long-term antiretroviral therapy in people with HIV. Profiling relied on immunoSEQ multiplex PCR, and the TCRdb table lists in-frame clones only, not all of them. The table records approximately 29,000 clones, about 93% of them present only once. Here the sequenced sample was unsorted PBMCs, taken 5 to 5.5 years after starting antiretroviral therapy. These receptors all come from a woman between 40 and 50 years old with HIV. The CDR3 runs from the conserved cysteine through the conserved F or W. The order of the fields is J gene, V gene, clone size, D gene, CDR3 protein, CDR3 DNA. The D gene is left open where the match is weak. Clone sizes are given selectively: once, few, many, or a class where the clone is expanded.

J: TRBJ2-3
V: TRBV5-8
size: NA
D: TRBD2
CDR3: CASSLGLAGEGTDTQYF
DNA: TGTGCCAGCAGCTTGGGACTAGCGGGGGAGGGCACAGATACGCAGTATTTT

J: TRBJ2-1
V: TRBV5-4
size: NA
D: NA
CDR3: CASSLTSRDGDEQFF
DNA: TGTGCCAGCAGCTTAACATCGCGGGATGGAGATGAGCAGTTCTTC

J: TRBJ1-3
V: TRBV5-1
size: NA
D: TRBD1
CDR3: CASSLEGQGSGNTIYF
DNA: TGCGCCAGCAGCTTGGAAGGACAGGGGTCTGGAAACACCATATATTTT

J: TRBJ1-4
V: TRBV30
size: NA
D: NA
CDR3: CAWSFFTGVGKANEKLFF
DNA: TGTGCCTGGAGTTTCTTCACGGGGGTCGGGAAGGCTAATGAAAAACTGTTTTTT

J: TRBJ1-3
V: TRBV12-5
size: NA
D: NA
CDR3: CASGLIFITGNTIYF
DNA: TGTGCTAGTGGTTTGATTTTCATTACAGGAAACACCATATATTTT

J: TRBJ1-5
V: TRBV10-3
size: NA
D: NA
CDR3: CAISESRGGGPQHF
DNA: TGTGCCATCAGTGAGTCGAGGGGTGGAGGGCCCCAGCATTTT

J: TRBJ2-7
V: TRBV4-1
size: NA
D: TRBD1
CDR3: CASSKGTGQAYEQYF
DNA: TGCGCCAGCAGCAAAGGGACAGGGCAAGCCTACGAGCAGTACTTC

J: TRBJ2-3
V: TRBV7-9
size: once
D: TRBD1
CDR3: CASSLQGARDTQYF
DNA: TGTGCCAGCAGCCTACAGGGGGCCCGAGATACGCAGTATTTT

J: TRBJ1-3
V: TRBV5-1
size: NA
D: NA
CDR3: CASSLSGASSGNTIYF
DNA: TGCGCCAGCAGCTTGTCCGGGGCCAGCTCTGGAAACACCATATATTTT

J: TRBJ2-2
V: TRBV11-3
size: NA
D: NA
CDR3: CASSSRPGQFTGELFF
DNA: TGTGCCAGCAGCTCCCGCCCCGGACAGTTCACCGGGGAGCTGTTTTTT

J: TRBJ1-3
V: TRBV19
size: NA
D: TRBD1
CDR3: CASRTGGLGNTIYF
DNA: TGTGCCAGTAGGACAGGGGGCCTGGGAAACACCATATATTTT

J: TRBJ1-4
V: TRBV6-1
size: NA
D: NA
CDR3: CASSEKSPLGVGKLFF
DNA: TGTGCCAGCAGTGAAAAGTCCCCTTTAGGGGTCGGAAAACTGTTTTTT

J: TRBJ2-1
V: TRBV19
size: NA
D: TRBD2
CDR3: CASSIVGGIYNEQFF
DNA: TGTGCCAGTAGTATAGTGGGGGGGATTTACAATGAGCAGTTCTTC

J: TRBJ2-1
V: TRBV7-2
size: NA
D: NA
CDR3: CASSLSPRYEQFF
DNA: TGTGCCAGCAGCTTATCCCCTCGTTATGAGCAGTTCTTC

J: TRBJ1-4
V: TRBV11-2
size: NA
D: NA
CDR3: CASSPRAVPNEKLFF
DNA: TGTGCCAGCAGCCCACGGGCAGTTCCAAACGAAAAACTGTTTTTT

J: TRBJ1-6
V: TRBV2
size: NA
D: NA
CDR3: CASSEREGGSYNSPLHF
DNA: TGTGCCAGCAGTGAAAGGGAGGGCGGATCCTATAATTCACCCCTCCACTTT

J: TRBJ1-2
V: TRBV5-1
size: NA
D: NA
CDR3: CASSLEGGEDGYTF
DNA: TGCGCCAGCAGCTTGGAGGGGGGCGAGGATGGCTACACCTTC

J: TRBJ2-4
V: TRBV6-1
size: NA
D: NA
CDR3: CASSEIAPIQYF
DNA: TGTGCCAGCAGTGAAATAGCGCCCATTCAGTACTTC

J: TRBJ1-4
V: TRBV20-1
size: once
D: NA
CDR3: CSAPSNEKLFF
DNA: TGCAGTGCCCCCTCGAATGAAAAACTGTTTTTT

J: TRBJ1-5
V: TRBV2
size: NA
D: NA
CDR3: CASSGGRDPSQPQHF
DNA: TGTGCCAGCAGTGGTGGGAGGGACCCTTCTCAGCCCCAGCATTTT

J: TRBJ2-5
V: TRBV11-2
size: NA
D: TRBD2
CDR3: CASSTGVAGWEQETQYF
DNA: TGTGCCAGCAGCACCGGGGTAGCGGGATGGGAACAAGAGACCCAGTACTTC

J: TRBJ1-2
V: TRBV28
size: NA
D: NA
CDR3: CASSIGTANYGYTF
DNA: TGTGCCAGCAGTATCGGGACCGCGAACTATGGCTACACCTTC

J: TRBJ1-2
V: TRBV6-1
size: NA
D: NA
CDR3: CASSVGVDGYTF
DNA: TGTGCCAGCAGTGTCGGAGTGGATGGCTACACCTTC

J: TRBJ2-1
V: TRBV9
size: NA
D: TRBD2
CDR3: CASSGPLAGGDNEQFF
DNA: TGTGCCAGCAGTGGCCCCCTAGCGGGAGGAGACAATGAGCAGTTCTTC

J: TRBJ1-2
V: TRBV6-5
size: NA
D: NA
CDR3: CASSYSTYEGGTF
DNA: TGTGCCAGCAGTTACTCGACATATGAAGGGGGTACCTTC

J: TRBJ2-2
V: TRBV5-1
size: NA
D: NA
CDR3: CASSFLSGAGELFF
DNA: TGCGCCAGCAGCTTTCTGAGTGGGGCCGGGGAGCTGTTTTTT

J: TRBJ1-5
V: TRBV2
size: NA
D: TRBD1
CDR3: CASSDRDRISQPQHF
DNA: TGTGCCAGCAGTGATAGGGACAGGATCTCTCAGCCCCAGCATTTT

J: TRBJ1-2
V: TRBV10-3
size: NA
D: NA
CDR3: CAISELAWDVGYTF
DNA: TGTGCCATCAGTGAGCTGGCGTGGGACGTTGGCTACACCTTC

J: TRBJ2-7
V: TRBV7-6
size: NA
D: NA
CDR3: CASSLGDRSSYEQYF
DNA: TGTGCCAGCAGCTTGGGGGACCGAAGCTCCTACGAGCAGTACTTC

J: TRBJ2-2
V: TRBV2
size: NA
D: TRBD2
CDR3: CASRRTSGSPGELFF
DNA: TGTGCCAGCAGAAGGACTAGCGGGAGCCCCGGGGAGCTGTTTTTT

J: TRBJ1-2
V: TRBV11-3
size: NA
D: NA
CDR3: CASSPKLGSYTF
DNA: TGTGCCAGCAGCCCCAAACTCGGCAGCTACACCTTC

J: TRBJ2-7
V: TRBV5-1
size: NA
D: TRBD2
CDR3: CASSLEGGSSSYEQYF
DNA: TGCGCCAGCAGCTTGGAAGGCGGGAGCAGCTCCTACGAGCAGTACTTC

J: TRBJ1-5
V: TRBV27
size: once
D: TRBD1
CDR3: CASSRTGAGQPQHF
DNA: TGTGCCAGCAGCCGGACAGGGGCGGGTCAGCCCCAGCATTTT

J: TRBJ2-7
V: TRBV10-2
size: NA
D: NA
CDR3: CASTWTPIYEQYF
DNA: TGCGCCAGCACTTGGACTCCCATCTACGAGCAGTACTTC

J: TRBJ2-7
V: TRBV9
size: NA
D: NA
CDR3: CASSVAPASYEQYF
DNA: TGTGCCAGCAGCGTAGCACCCGCTTCCTACGAGCAGTACTTC

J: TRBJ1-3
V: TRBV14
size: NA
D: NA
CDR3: CASSRPGAYSGNTIYF
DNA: TGTGCCAGCAGTCGTCCCGGGGCCTACTCTGGAAACACCATATATTTT

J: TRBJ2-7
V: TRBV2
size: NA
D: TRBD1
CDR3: CASSEQGQTYEQYF
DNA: TGTGCCAGCAGTGAACAGGGACAGACTTACGAGCAGTACTTC

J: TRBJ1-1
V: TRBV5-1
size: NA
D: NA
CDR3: CASSLFNSMNTEAFF
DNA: TGCGCCAGCAGCTTGTTTAACAGCATGAACACTGAAGCTTTCTTT

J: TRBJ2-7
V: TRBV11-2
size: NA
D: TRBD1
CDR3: CASSWGTGSYEQYF
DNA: TGTGCCAGCAGCTGGGGGACAGGCTCCTACGAGCAGTACTTC

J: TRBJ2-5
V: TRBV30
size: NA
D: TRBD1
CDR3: CAWSTGTGGKTQYF
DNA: TGTGCCTGGAGTACAGGGACAGGGGGCAAGACCCAGTACTTC

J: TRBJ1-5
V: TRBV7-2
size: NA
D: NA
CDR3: CASSLEREQPQHF
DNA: TGTGCCAGCAGCTTAGAGAGGGAACAGCCCCAGCATTTT